These T cell receptor beta chains were read from a single sample in a study of graft-versus-host responses after intestinal transplantation. Method: immunoSEQ multiplex PCR; TCRdb's copy keeps in-frame clones and lacks some. The repertoire includes 4,500 to 5,500 clones, 72% of them detected once, and about 13% sits in the top ten. Material: ileum tissue, obtained roughly 250 days after intestinal transplant. The receptors come from a human patient who received an intestinal transplant, so some T cells may come from the graft donor. CDR3s include the opening cysteine and the closing phenylalanine or tryptophan. D genes are given only for firm matches. The listing skips clone size in some rows; elsewhere it reads once, few, many or a size class.

>TRBJ1-6|TRBV27|.|.
TGTGCCAGCAGTTTATCGTTCATCTCACCCCTCCACTTT
CASSLSFISPLHF
>TRBJ1-5|TRBV18|.|.
TGTGCCAGCTCACGACAGGGCAATCAGCCCCAGCATTTT
CASSRQGNQPQHF
>TRBJ2-7|TRBV10-1|.|TRBD1
TGCGCCAGCAGTGAGTCCTGGTGCATAAGCCGGGACAGCTCCTACGAGCAGTACTTC
CASSESWCISRDSSYEQYF
>TRBJ1-4|TRBV6-1|few|.
TGTGCCAGTAGACGGACAGCAACTAATGAAAAACTGTTTTTT
CASRRTATNEKLFF
>TRBJ2-7|TRBV6-5|.|TRBD2
TGTGCCAGCAGCCTAGCGGAGGGCTACGAGCAGTACTTC
CASSLAEGYEQYF
>TRBJ2-7|TRBV5-1|.|TRBD2
TGCGCCAGCAGCAGAGGACTAGCGGCATCAATAAATTCCTACGAGCAGTACTTC
CASSRGLAASINSYEQYF
>TRBJ2-2|TRBV12-5|few|TRBD2
TGTGCTAGTGGTTTGGTACGCGGGAGCGGGGAGCTGTTTTTT
CASGLVRGSGELFF
>TRBJ2-5|TRBV4-2|.|.
TGTGCCAGCAGGGCAGGGTTCCAAGAGACCCAGTACTTC
CASRAGFQETQYF
>TRBJ2-5|TRBV7-2|.|TRBD2
TGTGCCAGCAGCTTAGGAGGGACTAGGGGCGAGACCCAGTACTTC
CASSLGGTRGETQYF
>TRBJ2-3|TRBV23-1|.|.
TGCGCCAGCAGACCAAACACTATGCCAGATACGCAGTATTTT
CASRPNTMPDTQYF
>TRBJ1-1|TRBV6-1|.|TRBD1
TGTGCCATCAGACAGGGGAACACTGAAGCTTTCTTT
CAIRQGNTEAFF
>TRBJ1-2|TRBV6-1|.|.
TGTGCCAGCAGTGAAGCCGGGACAAACTATGGCTACACCTTC
CASSEAGTNYGYTF
>TRBJ2-1|TRBV7-9|.|.
TGTGCCAGCAGCTTACTCTCGGTAGGGGGTGAGCAGTTCTTC
CASSLLSVGGEQFF
>TRBJ2-3|TRBV7-9|.|TRBD2
TGTGCCAGCAGCTTAGGTCAGGGGACTAGTCTCGTCCATACGCAGTATTTT
CASSLGQGTSLVHTQYF
>TRBJ2-1|TRBV6-1|.|.
TGTGCCAGCAGTGAATCCTTCGAGGCAGACCCGCAGTTCTTC
CASSESFEADPQFF
>TRBJ1-1|TRBV2|few|.
TGTGCCAGCAGTGACCGTAACACTGAAGCTTTCTTT
CASSDRNTEAFF
>TRBJ2-1|TRBV10-3|few|.
TGTGCCACCGACGACGGGAGTGGGGACAATGAGCAGTTCTTC
CATDDGSGDNEQFF